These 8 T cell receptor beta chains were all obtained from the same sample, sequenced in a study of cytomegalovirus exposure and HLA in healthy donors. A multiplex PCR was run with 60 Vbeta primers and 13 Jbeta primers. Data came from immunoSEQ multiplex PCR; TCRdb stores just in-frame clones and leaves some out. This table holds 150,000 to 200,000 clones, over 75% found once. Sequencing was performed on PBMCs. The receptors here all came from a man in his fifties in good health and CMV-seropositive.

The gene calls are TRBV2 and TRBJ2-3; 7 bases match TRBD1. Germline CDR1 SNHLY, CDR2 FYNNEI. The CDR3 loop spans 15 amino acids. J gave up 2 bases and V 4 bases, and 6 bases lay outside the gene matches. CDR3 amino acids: CASSATGVSTDTQYF. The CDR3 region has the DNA TGTGCCAGCAGTGCCACAGGGGTCTCCACAGATACGCAGTATTTT.

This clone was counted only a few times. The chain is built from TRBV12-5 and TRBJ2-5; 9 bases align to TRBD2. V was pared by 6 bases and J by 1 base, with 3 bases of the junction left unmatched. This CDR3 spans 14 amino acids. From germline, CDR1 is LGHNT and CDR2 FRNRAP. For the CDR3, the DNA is TGTGCTAGTGGAGGTAGCGGGGGCCAAGAGACCCAGTACTTC. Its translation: CASGGSGGQETQYF.

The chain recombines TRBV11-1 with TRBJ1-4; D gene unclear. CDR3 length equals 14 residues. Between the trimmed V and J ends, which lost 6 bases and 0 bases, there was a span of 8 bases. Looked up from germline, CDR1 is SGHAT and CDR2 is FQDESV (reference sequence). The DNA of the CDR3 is TGTGCCAGCAGTTACACCTCAACTAATGAAAAACTGTTTTTT. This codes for CASSYTSTNEKLFF.

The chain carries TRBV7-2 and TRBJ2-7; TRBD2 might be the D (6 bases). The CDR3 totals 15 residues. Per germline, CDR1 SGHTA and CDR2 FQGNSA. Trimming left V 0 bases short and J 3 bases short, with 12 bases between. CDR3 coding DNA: TGTGCCAGCAGCTTAGCTAGCGGTCAAATCTACGAGCAGTACTTC. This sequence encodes CASSLASGQIYEQYF.

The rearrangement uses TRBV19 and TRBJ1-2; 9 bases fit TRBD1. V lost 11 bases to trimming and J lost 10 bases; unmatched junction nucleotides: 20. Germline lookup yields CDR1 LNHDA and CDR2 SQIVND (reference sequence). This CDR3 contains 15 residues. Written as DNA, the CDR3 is TGTGCCCATACCCTGCCAAGGCCCGGGACAGGGACCTACACCTTC. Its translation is CAHTLPRPGTGTYTF.

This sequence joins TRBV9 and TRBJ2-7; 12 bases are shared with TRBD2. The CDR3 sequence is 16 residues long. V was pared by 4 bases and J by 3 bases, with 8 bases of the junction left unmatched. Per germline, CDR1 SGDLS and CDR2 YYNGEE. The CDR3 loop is CASSQYLAGGLYEQYF. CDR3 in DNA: TGTGCCAGCAGCCAATATCTAGCGGGGGGGCTCTACGAGCAGTACTTC.

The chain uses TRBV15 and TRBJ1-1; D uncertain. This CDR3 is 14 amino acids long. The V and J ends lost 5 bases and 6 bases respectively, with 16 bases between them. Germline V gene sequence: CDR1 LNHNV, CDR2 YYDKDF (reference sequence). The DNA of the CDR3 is TGTGCCACCAGCTCACCGGGGAGGACCCCTGAAGCTTTCTTT. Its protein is CATSSPGRTPEAFF.

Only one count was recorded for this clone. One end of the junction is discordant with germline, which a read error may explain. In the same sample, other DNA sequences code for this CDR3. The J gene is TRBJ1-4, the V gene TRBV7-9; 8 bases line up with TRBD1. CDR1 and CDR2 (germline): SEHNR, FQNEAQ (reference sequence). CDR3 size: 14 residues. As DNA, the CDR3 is TGCGCCAGCAGCGCAGGGGGCACTAATGAAAAACTGTTTTTT. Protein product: CASSAGGTNEKLFF.